The clone carrying this TCR beta chain was found once. The antigen is unknown. The sample is drawn from a study of T cells in localized non-small cell lung cancer. Findings and limits, study-wide: In uninvolved adjacent lung, T cell clonality reached its highest value, exceeding tumor.

The protocol was immunoSEQ multiplex PCR, while the TCRdb copy is restricted to in-frame clones and leaves out a portion. Of 20,000 to 30,000 clones in the sample, around 90% were seen once. Germline loops: CDR1 SNHLY, CDR2 FYNNEI. The CDR3 is 13 residues long. Trimming cost V 1 base and J 7 bases, with 8 bases left between them. Here the sequenced sample was peripheral blood, taken before any cancer treatment. This rearrangement joins TRBV2 to TRBJ2-4, with D possibly matching TRBD2 (6 bases). This receptor was obtained from a man between 40 and 70 years old with stage III squamous cell lung carcinoma. In DNA, the CDR3 is TGTGCCAGCAGTGAAGAAGGAGGGAACATTCAGTACTTC. Translated: CASSEEGGNIQYF.